These 6 T cell receptor beta chains were sequenced from one sample in a study of blood T cell repertoires in COVID-19. Here immunoSEQ multiplex PCR was the method, and the copy in TCRdb shows in-frame clones only, minus some. The sample gives about 150,000 clones, 87% of which show up once; approximately 40% is in the top ten. Sequenced material: peripheral blood. These TCRs come from a man over 45 who had recovered from COVID-19.

This clone has a count of ten or more. The rearrangement links TRBV6-1 to TRBJ1-4, with 9 nucleotides matching TRBD1. Germline V gene data show CDR1 as MNHNS and CDR2 as SASEGT. J lost 7 bases, V lost 0 bases, and 3 bases had no gene match. The CDR3 length is 15 residues. CDR3 amino acids: CASSEAETGGEKLFF. In DNA form, the CDR3 reads TGTGCCAGCAGTGAAGCGGAGACAGGGGGTGAAAAACTGTTTTTT.

This chain joins TRBV5-6 and TRBJ1-2; no reliable D call. There are 15 residues in the CDR3. The V and J ends lost 0 bases and 2 bases respectively, with 11 bases between them. Germline values: CDR1 SGHDT, CDR2 YYEEEE. DNA of the CDR3: TGTGCCAGCAGCTTGGTAACGGGATTCAACTATGGCTACACCTTC. Translating it yields CASSLVTGFNYGYTF.

The rearrangement joins TRBV15 to TRBJ2-5, with 15 positions matching TRBD2. V shed 1 base, J shed 3 bases, and the junction held 6 bases outside the gene matches. This CDR3 has 18 residues. The germline gives CDR1 LNHNV, CDR2 YYDKDF (reference sequence). The CDR3 region has the DNA TGTGCCACCAGCAGAGTGGGGACTAGCGGGGGGATAAAAGAGACCCAGTACTTC. It codes for CATSRVGTSGGIKETQYF.

V and J are TRBV6-5 and TRBJ1-3; a possible D gene is TRBD1 (6 bases). V was cut by 5 bases and J by 1 base, with 12 bases left in between. Germline values: CDR1 MNHEY, CDR2 SVGAGI. The CDR3 length is 15 residues. CDR3 region: CASSPGANSGNTIYF. The CDR3, as DNA: TGTGCCAGCAGTCCAGGGGCTAATTCTGGAAACACCATATATTTT.

This clone has a single count. V is TRBV2 and J is TRBJ2-7, with D maybe TRBD2 (6 bases). Germline V lookup: CDR1 SNHLY, CDR2 FYNNEI. This CDR3 is built from 12 residues. Trimming cost V 1 base and J 11 bases, with 12 bases left between them. The CDR3 DNA sequence: TGTGCCAGCAGTGAAGAACTGGGGAGGAAGTACTTC. The encoded protein is CASSEELGRKYF.

The J gene is TRBJ1-1, the V gene TRBV20-1; D unclear. The V end lost 1 base, the J end lost 6 bases, and 6 bases lay between the germline ends. Germline V gene sequence: CDR1 DFQATT, CDR2 SNEGSKA (reference sequence). This CDR3 is built from 11 residues. This chain's CDR3 is CSARGESEAFF. The CDR3 bases are TGCAGTGCTAGAGGGGAGTCTGAAGCTTTCTTT.